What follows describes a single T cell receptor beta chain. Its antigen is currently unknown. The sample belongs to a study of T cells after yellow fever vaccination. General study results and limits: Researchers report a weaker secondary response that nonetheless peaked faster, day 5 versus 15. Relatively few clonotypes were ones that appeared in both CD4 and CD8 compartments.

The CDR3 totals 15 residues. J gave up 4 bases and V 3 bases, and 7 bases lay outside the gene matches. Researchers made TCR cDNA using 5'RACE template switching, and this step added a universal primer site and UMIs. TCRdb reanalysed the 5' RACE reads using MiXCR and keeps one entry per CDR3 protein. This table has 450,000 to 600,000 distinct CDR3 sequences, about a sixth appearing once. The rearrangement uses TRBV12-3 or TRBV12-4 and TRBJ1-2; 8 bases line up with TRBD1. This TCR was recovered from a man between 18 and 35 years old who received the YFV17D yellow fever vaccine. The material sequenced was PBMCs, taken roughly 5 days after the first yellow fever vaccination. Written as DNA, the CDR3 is TGTGCCAGCAGTTTGCCGGGACAGGAGTTCTATGGCTACACCTTC. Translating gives CASSLPGQEFYGYTF.